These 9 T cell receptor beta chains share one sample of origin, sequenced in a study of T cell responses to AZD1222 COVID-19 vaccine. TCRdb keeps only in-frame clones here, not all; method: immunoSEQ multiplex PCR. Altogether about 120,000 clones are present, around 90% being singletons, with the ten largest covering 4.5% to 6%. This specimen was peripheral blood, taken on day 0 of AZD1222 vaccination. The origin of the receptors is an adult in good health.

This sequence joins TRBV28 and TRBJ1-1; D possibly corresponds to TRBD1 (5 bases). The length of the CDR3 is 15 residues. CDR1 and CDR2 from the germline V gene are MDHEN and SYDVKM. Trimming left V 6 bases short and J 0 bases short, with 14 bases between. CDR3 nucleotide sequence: TGTGCCAGCAGACCCCTCGACAGTATGAACACTGAAGCTTTCTTT. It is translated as CASRPLDSMNTEAFF.

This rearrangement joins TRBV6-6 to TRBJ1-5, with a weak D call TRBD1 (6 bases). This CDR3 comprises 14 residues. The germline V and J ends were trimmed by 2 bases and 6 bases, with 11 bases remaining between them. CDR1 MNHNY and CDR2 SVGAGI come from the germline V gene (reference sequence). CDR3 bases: TGTGCCAGCAGTTACAACAGGGATGGTCAGCCCCAGCATTTT. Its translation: CASSYNRDGQPQHF.

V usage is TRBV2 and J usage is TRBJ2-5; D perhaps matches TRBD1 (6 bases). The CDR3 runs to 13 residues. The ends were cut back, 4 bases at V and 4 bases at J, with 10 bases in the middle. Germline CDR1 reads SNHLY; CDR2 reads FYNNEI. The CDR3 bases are TGTGCCAGCAGTGGGACAGAAAGAGAGACCCAGTACTTC. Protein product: CASSGTERETQYF.

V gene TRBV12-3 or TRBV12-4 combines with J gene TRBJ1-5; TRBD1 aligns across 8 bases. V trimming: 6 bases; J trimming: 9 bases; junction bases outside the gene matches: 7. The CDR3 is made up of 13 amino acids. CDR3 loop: CASSTRGPWPQHF. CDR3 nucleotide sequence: TGTGCCAGCAGCACCAGGGGGCCTTGGCCCCAGCATTTT.

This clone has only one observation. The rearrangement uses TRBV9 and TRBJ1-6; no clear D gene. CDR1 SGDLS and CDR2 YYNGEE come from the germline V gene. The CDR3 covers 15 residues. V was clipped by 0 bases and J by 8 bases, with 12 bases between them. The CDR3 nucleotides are TGTGCCAGCAGCGTAGGTATCGAGTCGCATTCACCCCTCCACTTT. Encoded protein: CASSVGIESHSPLHF.

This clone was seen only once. The CDR3 sequence is CASSFRGTDGYTF. DNA of the CDR3: TGTGCCAGCAGTTTTAGGGGTACAGATGGCTACACCTTC. This chain links TRBV27 with TRBJ1-2; D is possibly TRBD1 (5 bases). Germline V gives CDR1 MNHEY, CDR2 SMNVEV (reference sequence). V dropped 3 bases and J dropped 6 bases, with 11 bases sitting between them. The CDR3 sequence is 13 residues long.

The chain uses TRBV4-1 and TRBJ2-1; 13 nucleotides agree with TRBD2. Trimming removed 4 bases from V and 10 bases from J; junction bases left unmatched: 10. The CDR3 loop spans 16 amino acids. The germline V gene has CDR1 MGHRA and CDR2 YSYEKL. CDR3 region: CASSLPGLAGIREQFF. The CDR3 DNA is TGCGCCAGCAGCCTTCCGGGACTAGCGGGAATACGGGAGCAGTTCTTC.

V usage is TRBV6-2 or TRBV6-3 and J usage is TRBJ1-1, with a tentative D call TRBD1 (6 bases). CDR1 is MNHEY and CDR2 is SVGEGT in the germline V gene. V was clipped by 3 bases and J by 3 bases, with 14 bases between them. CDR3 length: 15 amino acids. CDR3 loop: CASSYLDSIDTEAFF. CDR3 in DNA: TGTGCCAGCAGTTATCTGGACAGTATCGACACTGAAGCTTTCTTT.

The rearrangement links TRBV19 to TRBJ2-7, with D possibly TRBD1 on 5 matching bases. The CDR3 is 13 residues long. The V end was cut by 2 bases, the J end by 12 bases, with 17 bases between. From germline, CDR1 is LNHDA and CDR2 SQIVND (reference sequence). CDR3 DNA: TGTGCCAGTAGTATACAGGGTTCCCTGGATCCGTACTTC. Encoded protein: CASSIQGSLDPYF. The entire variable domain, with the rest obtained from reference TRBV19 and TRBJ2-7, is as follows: DGGITQSPKYLFRKEGQNVTLSCEQNLNHDAMYWYRQDPGQGLRLIYYSQIVNDFQKGDIAEGYSVSREKKESFPLTVTSAQKNPTAFYLCASSIQGSLDPYFGPGTRLTVT.